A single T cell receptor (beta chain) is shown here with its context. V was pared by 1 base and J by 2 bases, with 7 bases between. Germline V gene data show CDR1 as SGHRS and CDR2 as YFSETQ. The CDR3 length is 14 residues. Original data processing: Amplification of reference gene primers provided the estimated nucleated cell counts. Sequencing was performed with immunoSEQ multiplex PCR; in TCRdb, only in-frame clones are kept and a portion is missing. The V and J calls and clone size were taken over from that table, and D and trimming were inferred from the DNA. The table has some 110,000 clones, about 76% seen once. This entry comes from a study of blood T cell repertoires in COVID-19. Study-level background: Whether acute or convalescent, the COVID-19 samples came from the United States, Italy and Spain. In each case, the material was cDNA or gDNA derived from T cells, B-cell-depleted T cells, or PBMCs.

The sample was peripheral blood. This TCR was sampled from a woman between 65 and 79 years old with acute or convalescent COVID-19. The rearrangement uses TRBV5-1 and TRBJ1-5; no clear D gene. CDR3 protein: CASSLQGGNQPQHF. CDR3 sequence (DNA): TGCGCCAGCAGCTTGCAAGGAGGCAATCAGCCCCAGCATTTT.